This T cell receptor (beta chain) was captured in a study of control samples from healthy donors and cancer patients. Libraries were prepared by immunoSEQ multiplex PCR; TCRdb keeps only in-frame clonotypes and omits some of them. Here the sample spans tens of thousands of clones, about four fifths being singletons. V lost 4 bases to trimming and J lost 0 bases; unmatched junction nucleotides: 7. Germline CDR1 SGHDT, CDR2 YYEEEE. The CDR3 consists of 15 residues. V usage is TRBV5-6 and J usage is TRBJ2-7; 7 nucleotides align to TRBD1. The specimen sequenced was PBMCs. The receptor was isolated from a man in his 70s with lung cancer. CDR3 nucleotide sequence: TGTGCCAGCAGCCTGGACAGGAGAAGCTCCTACGAGCAGTACTTC. It specifies CASSLDRRSSYEQYF.